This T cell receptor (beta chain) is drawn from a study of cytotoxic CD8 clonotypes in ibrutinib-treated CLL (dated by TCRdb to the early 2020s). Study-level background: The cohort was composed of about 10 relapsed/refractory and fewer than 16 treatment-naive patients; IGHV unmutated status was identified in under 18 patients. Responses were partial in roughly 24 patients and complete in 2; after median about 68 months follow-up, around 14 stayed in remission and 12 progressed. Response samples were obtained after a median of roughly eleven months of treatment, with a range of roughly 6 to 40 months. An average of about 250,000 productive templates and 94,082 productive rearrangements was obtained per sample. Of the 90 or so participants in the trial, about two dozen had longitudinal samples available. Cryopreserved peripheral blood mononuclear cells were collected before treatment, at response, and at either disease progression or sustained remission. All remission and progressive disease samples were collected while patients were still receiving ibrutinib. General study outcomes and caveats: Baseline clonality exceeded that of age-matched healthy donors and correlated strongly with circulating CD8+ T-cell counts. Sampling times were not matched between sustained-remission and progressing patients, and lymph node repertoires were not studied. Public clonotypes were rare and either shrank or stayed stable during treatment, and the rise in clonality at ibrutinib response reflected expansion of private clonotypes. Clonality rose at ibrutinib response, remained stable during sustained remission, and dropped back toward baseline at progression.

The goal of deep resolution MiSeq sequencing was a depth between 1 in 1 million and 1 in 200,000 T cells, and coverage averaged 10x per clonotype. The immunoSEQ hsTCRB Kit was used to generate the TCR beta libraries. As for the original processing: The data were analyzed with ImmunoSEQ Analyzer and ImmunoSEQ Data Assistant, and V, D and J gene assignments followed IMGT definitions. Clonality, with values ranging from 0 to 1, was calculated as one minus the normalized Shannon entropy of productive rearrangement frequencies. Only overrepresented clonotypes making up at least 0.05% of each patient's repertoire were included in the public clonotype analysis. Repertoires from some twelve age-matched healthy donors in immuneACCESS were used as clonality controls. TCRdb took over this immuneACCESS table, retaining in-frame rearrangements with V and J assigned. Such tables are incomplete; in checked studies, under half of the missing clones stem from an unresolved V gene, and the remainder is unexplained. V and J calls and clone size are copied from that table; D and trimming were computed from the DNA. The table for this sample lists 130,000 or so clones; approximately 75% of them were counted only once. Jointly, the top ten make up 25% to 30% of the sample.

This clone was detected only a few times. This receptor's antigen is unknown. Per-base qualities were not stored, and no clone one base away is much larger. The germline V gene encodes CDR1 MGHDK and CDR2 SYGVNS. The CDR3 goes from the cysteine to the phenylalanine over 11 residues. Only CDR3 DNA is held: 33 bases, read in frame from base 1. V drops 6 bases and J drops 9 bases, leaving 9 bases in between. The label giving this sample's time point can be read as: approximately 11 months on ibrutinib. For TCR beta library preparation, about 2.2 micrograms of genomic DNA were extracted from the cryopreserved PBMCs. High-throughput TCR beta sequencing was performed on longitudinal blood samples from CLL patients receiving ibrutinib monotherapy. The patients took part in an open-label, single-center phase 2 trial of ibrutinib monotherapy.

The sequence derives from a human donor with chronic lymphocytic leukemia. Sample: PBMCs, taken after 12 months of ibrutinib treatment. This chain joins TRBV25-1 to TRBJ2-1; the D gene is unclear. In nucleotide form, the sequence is TGTGCCAGCAGGGAAACTCGTGAGCAGTTCTTC. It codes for CASRETREQFF.